The clone carrying this TCR beta chain was seen at least ten times. The antigen is not known. The sample comes from a study of identical twins. The germline V gene has CDR1 ENHRY and CDR2 SYGVKD. Trimming removed 3 bases at V and 0 bases at J, with 11 bases between. This CDR3 is built from 15 residues. A single record per CDR3 protein comes from TCRdb applying MiXCR to the 5' RACE reads. The sample shows roughly 630,000 distinct CDR3 sequences, 7.1% of them seen only once. The study's findings and limits: Invariant T cells like MAIT and iNKT could partly confound the zero-insertion analyses.

These sequences were also reported in another study, on yellow fever vaccine responses in identical twins. As that report states: After vaccination, twins' T cell response reportedly seemed partly convergent, partly personalized.

The sample consisted of PBMCs. The V gene is TRBV10-3, the J gene TRBJ1-2; D call uncertain. This receptor was obtained from a woman in her late teens or twenties in good health. In DNA, the CDR3 is TGTGCCATCAGTGAAGACGGAACCGCTAACTATGGCTACACCTTC. Amino acids: CAISEDGTANYGYTF.